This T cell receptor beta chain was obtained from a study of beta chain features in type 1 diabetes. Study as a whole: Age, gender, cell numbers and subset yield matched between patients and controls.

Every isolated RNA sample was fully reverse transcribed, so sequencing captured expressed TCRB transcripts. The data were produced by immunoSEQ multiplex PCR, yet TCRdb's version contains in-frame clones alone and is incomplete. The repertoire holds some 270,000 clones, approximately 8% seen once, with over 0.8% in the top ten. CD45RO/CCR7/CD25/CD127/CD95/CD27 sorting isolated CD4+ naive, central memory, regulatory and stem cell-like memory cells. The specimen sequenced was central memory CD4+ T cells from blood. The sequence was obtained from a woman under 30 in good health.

This CDR3 reads CASSLLPAQRNNEQFF. CDR3 in DNA: TGTGCCAGCAGTTTACTACCAGCCCAGCGGAACAATGAGCAGTTCTTC. V usage is TRBV28 and J usage is TRBJ2-1, with D possibly being TRBD2 (5 bases). Germline V gene sequence: CDR1 MDHEN, CDR2 SYDVKM. This CDR3 region has 16 residues. The germline V and J ends were trimmed by 2 bases and 5 bases, with 16 bases remaining between them.